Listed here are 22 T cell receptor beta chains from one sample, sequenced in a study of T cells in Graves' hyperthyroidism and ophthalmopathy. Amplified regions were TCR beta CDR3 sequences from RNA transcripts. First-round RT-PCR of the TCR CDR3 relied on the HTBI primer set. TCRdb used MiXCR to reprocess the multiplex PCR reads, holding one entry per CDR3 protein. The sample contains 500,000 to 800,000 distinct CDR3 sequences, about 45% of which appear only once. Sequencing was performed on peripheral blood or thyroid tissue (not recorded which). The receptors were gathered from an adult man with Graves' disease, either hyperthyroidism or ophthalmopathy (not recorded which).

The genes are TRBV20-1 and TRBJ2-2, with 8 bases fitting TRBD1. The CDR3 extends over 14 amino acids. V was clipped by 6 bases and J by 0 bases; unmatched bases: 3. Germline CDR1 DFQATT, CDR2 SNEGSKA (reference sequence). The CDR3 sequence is CSATGGANTGELFF. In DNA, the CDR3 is TGCAGTGCAACAGGGGGAGCGAACACCGGGGAGCTGTTTTTT.

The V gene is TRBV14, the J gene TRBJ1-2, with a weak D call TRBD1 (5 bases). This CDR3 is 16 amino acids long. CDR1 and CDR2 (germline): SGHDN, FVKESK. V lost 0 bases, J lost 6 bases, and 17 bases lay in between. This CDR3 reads CASSQDRGPEVDGYTF. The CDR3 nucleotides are TGTGCCAGCAGCCAAGATAGGGGACCCGAAGTGGATGGCTACACCTTC.

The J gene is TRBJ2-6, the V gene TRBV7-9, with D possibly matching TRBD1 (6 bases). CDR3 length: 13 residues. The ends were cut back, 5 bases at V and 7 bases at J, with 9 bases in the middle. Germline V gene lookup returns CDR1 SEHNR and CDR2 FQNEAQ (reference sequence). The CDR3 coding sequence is TGTGCCAGCAGCCACAGGGTAGCCAACGTCCTGACTTTC. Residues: CASSHRVANVLTF.

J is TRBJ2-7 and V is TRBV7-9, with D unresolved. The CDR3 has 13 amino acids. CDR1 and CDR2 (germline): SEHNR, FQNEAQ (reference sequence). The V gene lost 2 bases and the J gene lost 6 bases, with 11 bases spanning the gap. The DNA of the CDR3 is TGTGCCAGCAGCTTATCTGAGGTAACCGAGCAGTACTTC. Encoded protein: CASSLSEVTEQYF.

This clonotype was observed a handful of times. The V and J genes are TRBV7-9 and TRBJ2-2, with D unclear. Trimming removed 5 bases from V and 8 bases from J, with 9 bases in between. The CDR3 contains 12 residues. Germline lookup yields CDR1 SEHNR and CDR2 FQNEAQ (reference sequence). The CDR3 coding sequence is TGTGCCAGCAGCCAAGATCGGGGGGAGCTGTTTTTT. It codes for CASSQDRGELFF.

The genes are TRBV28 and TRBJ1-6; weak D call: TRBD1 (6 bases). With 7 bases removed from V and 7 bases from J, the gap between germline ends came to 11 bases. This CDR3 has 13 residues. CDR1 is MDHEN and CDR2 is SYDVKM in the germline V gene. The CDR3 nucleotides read TGTGCCAGCAAGGGACACTTGAATTCACCCCTCCACTTT. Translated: CASKGHLNSPLHF.

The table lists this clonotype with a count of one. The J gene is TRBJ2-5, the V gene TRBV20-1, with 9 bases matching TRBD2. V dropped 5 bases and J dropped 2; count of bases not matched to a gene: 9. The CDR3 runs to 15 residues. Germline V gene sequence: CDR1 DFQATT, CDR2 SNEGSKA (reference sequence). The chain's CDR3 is CSAQIIAGVQETQYF. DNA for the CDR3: TGCAGTGCTCAAATAATAGCGGGAGTACAAGAGACCCAGTACTTC.

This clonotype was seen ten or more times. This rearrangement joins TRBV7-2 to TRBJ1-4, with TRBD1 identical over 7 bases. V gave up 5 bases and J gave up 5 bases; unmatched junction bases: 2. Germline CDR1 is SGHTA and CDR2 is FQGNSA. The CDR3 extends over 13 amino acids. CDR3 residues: CASSRDRNEKLFF. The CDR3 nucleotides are TGTGCCAGCAGCCGGGACAGAAATGAAAAACTGTTTTTT.

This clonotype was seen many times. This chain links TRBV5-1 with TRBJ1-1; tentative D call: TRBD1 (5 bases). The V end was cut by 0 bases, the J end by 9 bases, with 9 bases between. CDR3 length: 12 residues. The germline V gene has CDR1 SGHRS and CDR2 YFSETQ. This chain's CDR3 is CASSLGEGKAFF. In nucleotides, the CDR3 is TGCGCCAGCAGCTTGGGGGAGGGGAAAGCTTTCTTT.

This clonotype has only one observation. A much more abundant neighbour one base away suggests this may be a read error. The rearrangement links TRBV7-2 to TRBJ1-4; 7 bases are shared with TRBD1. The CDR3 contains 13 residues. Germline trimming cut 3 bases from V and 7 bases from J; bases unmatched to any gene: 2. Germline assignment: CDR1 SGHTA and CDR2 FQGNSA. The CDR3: CASSFWDSEKLFF. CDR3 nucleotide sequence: TGTGCCAGCAGCTTCTGGGACAGTGAAAAACTGTTTTTT. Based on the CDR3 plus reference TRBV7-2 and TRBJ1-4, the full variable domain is GAGVSQSPSNKVTEKGKDVELRCDPISGHTALYWYRQSLGQGLEFLIYFQGNSAPDKSGLPSDRFSAERTGGSVSTLTIQRTQQEDSAVYLCASSFWDSEKLFFGSGTQLSVL.

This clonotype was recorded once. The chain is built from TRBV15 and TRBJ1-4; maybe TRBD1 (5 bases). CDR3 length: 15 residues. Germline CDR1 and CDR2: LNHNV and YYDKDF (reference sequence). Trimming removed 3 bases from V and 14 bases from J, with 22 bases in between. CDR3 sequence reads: CATSSLGAGGKQLFF. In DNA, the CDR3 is TGTGCCACCAGCAGCCTCGGGGCAGGAGGAAAGCAGCTGTTTTTT. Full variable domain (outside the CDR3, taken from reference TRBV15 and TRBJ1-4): DAMVIQNPRYQVTQFGKPVTLSCSQTLNHNVMYWYQQKSSQAPKLLFHYYDKDFNNEADTPDNFQSRRPNTSFCFLDIRSPGLGDTAMYLCATSSLGAGGKQLFFGSGTQLSVL.

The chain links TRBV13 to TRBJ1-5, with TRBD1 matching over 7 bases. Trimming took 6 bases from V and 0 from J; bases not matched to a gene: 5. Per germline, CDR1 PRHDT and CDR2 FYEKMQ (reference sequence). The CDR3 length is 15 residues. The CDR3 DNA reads TGTGCCAGCAGTTCCGGACAGGATAGCAATCAGCCCCAGCATTTT. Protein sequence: CASSSGQDSNQPQHF.

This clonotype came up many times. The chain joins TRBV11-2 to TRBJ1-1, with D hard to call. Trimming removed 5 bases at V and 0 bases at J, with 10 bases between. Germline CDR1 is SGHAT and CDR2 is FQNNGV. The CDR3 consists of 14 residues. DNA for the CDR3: TGTGCCAGCAGCCCCGCGAGGCTGAACACTGAAGCTTTCTTT. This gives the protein CASSPARLNTEAFF.

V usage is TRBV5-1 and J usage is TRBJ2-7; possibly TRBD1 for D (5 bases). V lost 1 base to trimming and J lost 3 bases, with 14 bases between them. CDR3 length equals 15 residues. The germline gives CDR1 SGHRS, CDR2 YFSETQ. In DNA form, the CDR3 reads TGCGCCAGCAGCTTGAGTACCCCAGGGATCTACGAGCAGTACTTC. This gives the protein CASSLSTPGIYEQYF.

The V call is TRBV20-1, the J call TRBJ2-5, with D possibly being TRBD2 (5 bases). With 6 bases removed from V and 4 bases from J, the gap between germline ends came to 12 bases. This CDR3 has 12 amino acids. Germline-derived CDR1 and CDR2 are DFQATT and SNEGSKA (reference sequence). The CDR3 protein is CSALEGAETQYF. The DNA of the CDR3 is TGCAGTGCCCTAGAGGGAGCAGAGACCCAGTACTTC.

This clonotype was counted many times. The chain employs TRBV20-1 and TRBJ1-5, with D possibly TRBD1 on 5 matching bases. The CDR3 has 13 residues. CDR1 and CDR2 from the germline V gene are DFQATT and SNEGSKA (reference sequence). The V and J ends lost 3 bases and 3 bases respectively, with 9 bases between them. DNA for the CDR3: TGCAGTGCTAGCTCAGGGACCAATCAGCCCCAGCATTTT. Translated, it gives CSASSGTNQPQHF.

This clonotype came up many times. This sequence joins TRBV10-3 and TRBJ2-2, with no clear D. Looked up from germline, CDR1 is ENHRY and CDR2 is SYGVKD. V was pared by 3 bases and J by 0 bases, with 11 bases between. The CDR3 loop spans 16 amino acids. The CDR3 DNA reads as TGTGCCATCAGTGACCGAACCGAAACGAACACCGGGGAGCTGTTTTTT. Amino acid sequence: CAISDRTETNTGELFF.

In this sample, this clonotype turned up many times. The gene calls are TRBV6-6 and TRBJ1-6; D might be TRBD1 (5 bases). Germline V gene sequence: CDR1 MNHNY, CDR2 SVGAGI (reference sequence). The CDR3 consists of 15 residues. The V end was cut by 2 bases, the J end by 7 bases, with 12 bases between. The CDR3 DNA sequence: TGTGCCAGCAGTTACCAAGGGGCGGAGAATTCACCCCTCCACTTT. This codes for CASSYQGAENSPLHF.

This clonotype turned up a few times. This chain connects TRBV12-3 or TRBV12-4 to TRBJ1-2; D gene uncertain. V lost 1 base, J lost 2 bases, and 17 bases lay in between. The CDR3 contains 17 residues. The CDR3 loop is CASSLVAGRLINYGYTF. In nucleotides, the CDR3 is TGTGCCAGCAGTTTAGTGGCAGGACGCCTTATAAACTATGGCTACACCTTC.

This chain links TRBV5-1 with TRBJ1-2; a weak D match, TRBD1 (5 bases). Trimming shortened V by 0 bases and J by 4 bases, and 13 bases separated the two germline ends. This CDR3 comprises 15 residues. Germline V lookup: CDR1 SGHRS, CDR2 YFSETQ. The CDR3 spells CASSLAWDDGYGYTF. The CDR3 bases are TGCGCCAGCAGCTTGGCCTGGGACGACGGCTATGGCTACACCTTC. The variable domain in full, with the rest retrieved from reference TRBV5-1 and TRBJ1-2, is KAGVTQTPRYLIKTRGQQVTLSCSPISGHRSVSWYQQTPGQGLQFLFEYFSETQRNKGNFPGRFSGRQFSNSRSEMNVSTLELGDSALYLCASSLAWDDGYGYTFGSGTRLTVV.

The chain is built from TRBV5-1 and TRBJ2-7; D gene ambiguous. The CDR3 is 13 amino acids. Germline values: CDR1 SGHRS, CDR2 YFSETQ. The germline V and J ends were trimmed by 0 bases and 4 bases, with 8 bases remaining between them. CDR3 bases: TGCGCCAGCAGCTTGGGTATAGGGTACGAGCAGTACTTC. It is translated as CASSLGIGYEQYF.

CDR3 in DNA: TGTGCCAGCAGTTACCTGGGACCCACCAATAATTCACCCCTCCACTTT. Translation gives CASSYLGPTNNSPLHF. This chain links TRBV2 with TRBJ1-6; maybe TRBD1 (5 bases). The CDR3 length is 16 residues. Germline assignment: CDR1 SNHLY and CDR2 FYNNEI. Trimming removed 5 bases at V and 5 bases at J, with 16 bases between.